One sample yielded the 5 T cell receptor beta chains listed below, sequenced in a study of PD-1 blockade in mismatch repair-deficient tumors. Using immunoSEQ multiplex PCR, the repertoire was profiled, and TCRdb retains in-frame clones only, with some absent. The data contain 38,000 or so clones, 70% to 90% of them seen just once; the ten biggest clones take up nearly 4%. This specimen was peripheral blood, taken 76 weeks after starting pembrolizumab. These receptors originate from an adult with mismatch repair-deficient cancer.

The rearrangement uses TRBV15 and TRBJ1-4, with 7 bases fitting TRBD1. Germline assignment: CDR1 LNHNV and CDR2 YYDKDF (reference sequence). CDR3 length: 15 residues. Trimming took 3 bases from V and 2 from J; bases not matched to a gene: 3. CDR3 residues: CATSRGGQTNEKLFF. The CDR3 DNA reads TGTGCCACCAGCAGGGGGGGACAGACTAATGAAAAACTGTTTTTT.

In its sample, this clone was seen a few times. The V and J genes are TRBV1 and TRBJ2-7; TRBD2 is taken as the D call from the table, unchecked against the DNA. TRBV1 is assigned pseudogene status. The CDR3 sequence is 12 residues long. The DNA for the CDR3 is TGCACCAGCAGCCAAGATCTCTTGAGAAGGTACTTC. This translates into CTSSQDLLRRYF.

CDR3 in amino acids: CATREGDYGYTF. CDR3 DNA sequence: TGTGCCACCCGGGAGGGGGACTATGGCTACACCTTC. The J gene is TRBJ1-2, the V gene TRBV10-3; a possible D gene is TRBD1 (6 bases). This CDR3 contains 12 residues. Trimming pared 10 bases from V and 3 bases from J, leaving 12 bases between. Germline V CDR1 and CDR2: ENHRY, SYGVKD.

The J gene is TRBJ2-5, the V gene TRBV9, with 9 nucleotides matching TRBD2. Germline CDR1 SGDLS, CDR2 YYNGEE. The V segment lost 4 bases and the J segment 2 bases; nucleotides outside the gene matches: 6. The CDR3 runs 15 residues. The CDR3 here is CASSFSGRPQETQYF. The DNA for the CDR3 is TGTGCCAGCAGCTTCAGCGGGAGGCCACAAGAGACCCAGTACTTC. Variable domain in full (rest from reference TRBV9 and TRBJ2-5): DSGVTQTPKHLITATGQRVTLRCSPRSGDLSVYWYQQSLDQGLQFLIQYYNGEERAKGNILERFSAQQFPDLHSELNLSSLELGDSALYFCASSFSGRPQETQYFGPGTRLLVL.

This chain uses TRBV7-3 with TRBJ2-1; D remains ambiguous. With 5 bases removed from V and 6 bases from J, the gap between germline ends came to 14 bases. The CDR3 is made up of 14 amino acids. Germline CDR1 is SGHTA and CDR2 is FQGTGA. The CDR3 loop is CASSPVPGVNEQFF. The DNA for the CDR3 is TGTGCCAGCAGCCCCGTACCTGGGGTCAATGAGCAGTTCTTC.